The 18 T cell receptor beta chains given below trace back to one sample, sequenced in a study of PD-L1 blockade in urothelial cancer. Specified time point: pretreatment peripheral blood. The repertoire was sequenced with immunoSEQ multiplex PCR; TCRdb's copy has only in-frame clones and lacks some. The data hold 48,000 or so clones, with approximately 90% observed a single time. The sequencing here drew on PBMCs, taken around atezolizumab (anti-PD-L1) treatment. These receptors were taken from a woman aged 60-75 years with urothelial cancer.

This chain joins TRBV7-2 and TRBJ2-2; D is undetermined. V lost 9 bases, J lost 5 bases, and 13 bases lay in between. The CDR3 consists of 13 residues. CDR1 and CDR2 (germline): SGHTA, FQGNSA. The CDR3 nucleotides read TGTGCCAGGTCCGGCAGGTTTACCGGGGAGCTGTTTTTT. Protein sequence: CARSGRFTGELFF.

The rearrangement links TRBV19 to TRBJ2-7, with 8 bases lining up with TRBD1. The germline CDR1 and CDR2 sequences are LNHDA and SQIVND (reference sequence). Trimming at V came to 1 base and at J to 2 bases, leaving 7 bases not matched to a gene. The CDR3 has 16 residues. The chain's CDR3 is CASSIGSGGLPYEQYF. The CDR3 region has the DNA TGTGCCAGTAGTATAGGTTCAGGGGGCCTTCCCTACGAGCAGTACTTC.

The gene calls are TRBV5-5 and TRBJ2-7; no firm D call. CDR3 length equals 14 residues. CDR1 is SGHKS, CDR2 YYEKEE, per germline (reference sequence). V lost 2 bases to trimming and J lost 2 bases, with 11 bases between them. The DNA for the CDR3 is TGTGCCAGCAGCTTACTTCTAGTAGCCTACGAGCAGTACTTC. This gives the protein CASSLLLVAYEQYF.

This sequence joins TRBV10-3 and TRBJ1-4; possibly TRBD1 for D (5 bases). Trimming left V 10 bases short and J 3 bases short, with 15 bases between. Germline CDR1 ENHRY, CDR2 SYGVKD. The CDR3 totals 14 residues. CDR3 amino acids: CATQPGGANEKLFF. CDR3 sequence (DNA): TGTGCCACCCAGCCGGGGGGAGCTAATGAAAAACTGTTTTTT.

The chain couples TRBV4-3 to TRBJ2-5; the match to TRBD2 covers 9 bases. This CDR3 is built from 17 residues. Trimming took 1 base from V and 4 from J; bases not matched to a gene: 10. CDR1 is LGHNA and CDR2 is YSLEER in the germline V gene. The CDR3 DNA sequence: TGCGCCAGCAGCCAAGGGGGTAGCGGGGGAAGAGGAGAGACCCAGTACTTC. Translation: CASSQGGSGGRGETQYF.

V gene TRBV10-3 combines with J gene TRBJ2-5, with 8 bases fitting TRBD2. V dropped 6 bases and J dropped 5; count of bases not matched to a gene: 5. Germline CDR1 reads ENHRY; CDR2 reads SYGVKD. The CDR3 covers 13 residues. The CDR3 spells CAIRGTREETQYF. The CDR3 coding sequence is TGTGCCATCAGAGGGACTAGAGAGGAGACCCAGTACTTC.

The chain joins TRBV5-1 to TRBJ2-6, with 12 bases identical to TRBD1. Trimming took 4 bases from V and 4 from J; bases not matched to a gene: 9. CDR1 and CDR2 from the germline V gene are SGHRS and YFSETQ. The CDR3 has 18 residues. CDR3 DNA: TGCGCCAGCAGCCGGCTACGGGACAGGGGGCTGGGGGCCAACGTCCTGACTTTC. Translated: CASSRLRDRGLGANVLTF.

The count of this clone is one. The chain links TRBV6-5 to TRBJ2-5; 10 nucleotides line up with TRBD2. V shed 4 bases, J shed 5 bases, and the junction held 7 bases outside the gene matches. Germline values: CDR1 MNHEY, CDR2 SVGAGI. The CDR3 length is 15 residues. CDR3: CASSLTSSGSETQYF. The CDR3 DNA reads TGTGCCAGCAGTTTGACGTCTAGCGGGAGCGAGACCCAGTACTTC.

This clone was seen a handful of times. This sequence joins TRBV7-3 and TRBJ2-3, with TRBD2 matching 10 bases. The CDR3 extends over 14 amino acids. V dropped 5 bases and J dropped 4; count of bases not matched to a gene: 3. CDR1 is SGHTA, CDR2 FQGTGA, per germline. CDR3 loop: CASSPGTSADTQYF. CDR3 coding DNA: TGTGCCAGCAGCCCTGGGACTAGCGCAGATACGCAGTATTTT.

This clone was counted a single time. The V gene is TRBV2, the J gene TRBJ2-5, with a possible D match to TRBD1 (5 bases). The V and J ends lost 6 bases and 9 bases respectively, with 11 bases between them. Germline V CDR1 and CDR2: SNHLY, FYNNEI. The CDR3 sequence is 11 residues long. CDR3: CASRALRAQYF. Written as DNA, the CDR3 is TGTGCCAGCAGAGCGCTCAGGGCCCAGTACTTC.

The chain employs TRBV29-1 and TRBJ2-7; 8 nucleotides agree with TRBD1. V gave up 3 bases and J gave up 0 bases; unmatched junction bases: 7. This CDR3 contains 15 residues. CDR1 and CDR2 from the germline V gene are SQVTM and ANQGSEA. The CDR3 here is CSVDFRTGFSYEQYF. CDR3 coding DNA: TGCAGCGTTGACTTCCGGACAGGGTTCTCCTACGAGCAGTACTTC.

This clone has just a few counts. J is TRBJ1-6 and V is TRBV4-2; 7 bases align to TRBD1. The CDR3 covers 17 residues. Germline V gene sequence: CDR1 LGHNA, CDR2 YNFKEQ. V was clipped by 0 bases and J by 3 bases; unmatched bases: 5. As DNA, the CDR3 is TGTGCCAGCAGCCAAGAAGCCCCAGGGGGCTATAATTCACCCCTCCACTTT. It yields the protein CASSQEAPGGYNSPLHF.

The gene calls are TRBV5-1 and TRBJ2-5, with a tentative D call TRBD1 (5 bases). The V end lost 5 bases, the J end lost 4 bases, and 12 bases lay between the germline ends. The CDR3 runs 13 residues. CDR1 and CDR2 from the germline V gene are SGHRS and YFSETQ. The CDR3 loop reads CASSTQDRETQYF. DNA of the CDR3: TGCGCCAGCAGTACACAGGACCGAGAGACCCAGTACTTC. Based on the CDR3 plus reference TRBV5-1 and TRBJ2-5, the full variable domain is KAGVTQTPRYLIKTRGQQVTLSCSPISGHRSVSWYQQTPGQGLQFLFEYFSETQRNKGNFPGRFSGRQFSNSRSEMNVSTLELGDSALYLCASSTQDRETQYFGPGTRLLVL.

The chain uses TRBV7-7 and TRBJ1-1; TRBD1 matches at 8 bases. Germline assignment: CDR1 SSHAT and CDR2 FNYEAQ (reference sequence). The CDR3 extends over 13 amino acids. Losses at the gene ends were 5 bases for V and 4 bases for J; bases not matched to a gene: 3. This chain's CDR3 is CASSRDRGTEAFF. The CDR3 region has the DNA TGTGCCAGCAGCCGAGACAGGGGCACTGAAGCTTTCTTT.

The gene calls are TRBV7-5 and TRBJ1-6; the table assigns TRBD1, which was not confirmed against the DNA. TRBV7-5 is flagged as a pseudogene. The CDR3 is 16 residues long. The CDR3 spells CARSTYFRAYNSPLHF. For the CDR3, the DNA is TGTGCCAGAAGCACCTACTTCAGGGCCTATAATTCACCCCTCCACTTT.

This chain uses TRBV19 with TRBJ2-2, with D perhaps matching TRBD2 (6 bases). The V and J ends lost 6 bases and 6 bases respectively, with 11 bases between them. The length of the CDR3 is 13 residues. Germline V gene sequence: CDR1 LNHDA, CDR2 SQIVND (reference sequence). DNA for the CDR3: TGTGCCAGTAGCGGGGGTTTCGCCGGGGAGCTGTTTTTT. Translated, it gives CASSGGFAGELFF.

J is TRBJ1-2 and V is TRBV11-2; TRBD1 might be the D (5 bases). Trimming shortened V by 5 bases and J by 2 bases, and 15 bases separated the two germline ends. The CDR3 has 15 residues. Germline V CDR1 and CDR2: SGHAT, FQNNGV. CDR3 nucleotide sequence: TGTGCCAGCAGCACCAGACAGAGACGAAACTATGGCTACACCTTC. The encoded protein is CASSTRQRRNYGYTF.

This clone appeared once. This chain connects TRBV28 to TRBJ2-1; no definite D call. Germline lookup yields CDR1 MDHEN and CDR2 SYDVKM. The CDR3 contains 16 residues. Trimming left V 4 bases short and J 3 bases short, with 16 bases between. CDR3 protein: CASSSQPGGLYNEQFF. CDR3 nucleotide sequence: TGTGCCAGCAGTTCCCAACCTGGCGGCCTCTACAATGAGCAGTTCTTC. Using reference TRBV28 and TRBJ2-1 for the parts outside the CDR3, the full variable domain is DVKVTQSSRYLVKRTGEKVFLECVQDMDHENMFWYRQDPGLGLRLIYFSYDVKMKEKGDIPEGYSVSREKKERFSLILESASTNQTSMYLCASSSQPGGLYNEQFFGPGTRLTVL.